The next 27 T cell receptor beta chains were all read from a single sample in a study of blood T cell repertoires in COVID-19. Sequencing used immunoSEQ multiplex PCR; TCRdb keeps in-frame clones, though not all of them. The sample carries more than 95,000 clones, roughly 92% recorded once. Sample: peripheral blood. Receptors originate from a middle-aged man with COVID-19, enrolled during active disease.

The V call is TRBV9, the J call TRBJ2-5; D might be TRBD2 (5 bases). Trimming cost V 3 bases and J 2 bases, with 11 bases left between them. CDR1 SGDLS and CDR2 YYNGEE come from the germline V gene. There are 14 residues in the CDR3. CDR3 amino acids: CASSEQSGQETQYF. CDR3 nucleotide sequence: TGTGCCAGCAGCGAGCAAAGCGGTCAAGAGACCCAGTACTTC.

The rearrangement uses TRBV30 and TRBJ2-7; 9 nucleotides match TRBD1. The V gene end was trimmed by 8 bases and the J gene end by 6 bases; junction bases not matched to a gene: 14. The CDR3 sequence is 14 residues long. Germline V lookup: CDR1 GTSNPN, CDR2 SVGIG (reference sequence). CDR3 residues: CATSSGTGISEQYF. Here the CDR3 DNA reads TGTGCCACCTCCTCCGGGACAGGGATCTCCGAGCAGTACTTC.

V is TRBV6-4 and J is TRBJ2-3; the match to TRBD1 covers 8 bases. In germline, CDR1 is MRHNA, CDR2 SNTAGT. The V and J ends lost 4 bases and 5 bases, in that order; junction bases with no gene match: 17. This CDR3 has 18 amino acids. The CDR3 DNA reads TGTGCCAGCAGTGTTTCCCCTTCGGGGCAGGGGGCGAGAGATACGCAGTATTTT. As protein: CASSVSPSGQGARDTQYF.

The genes are TRBV9 and TRBJ1-1; D unclear. From germline, CDR1 is SGDLS and CDR2 YYNGEE. V gave up 4 bases and J gave up 0 bases, with 10 bases separating them. This CDR3 has 14 amino acids. CDR3 nucleotide sequence: TGTGCCAGCAGCCCGCAGAGGATGAACACTGAAGCTTTCTTT. Translation gives CASSPQRMNTEAFF.

V usage is TRBV6-1 and J usage is TRBJ1-4, with TRBD1 identical over 8 bases. This CDR3 region has 15 residues. The junction had 7 bases not matched to a gene; V was cut back by 2 bases and J by 8 bases. Germline CDR1 MNHNS, CDR2 SASEGT. Here the CDR3 reads CASSEPGQGSEKLFF. The CDR3 coding sequence is TGTGCCAGCAGTGAACCAGGACAGGGAAGCGAAAAACTGTTTTTT.

CDR3: CASSSNRVFYGYTF. For the CDR3, the DNA is TGTGCCAGCAGTTCTAACAGGGTTTTCTATGGCTACACCTTC. V gene TRBV6-5 combines with J gene TRBJ1-2; weak D call: TRBD1 (6 bases). CDR1 and CDR2 (germline): MNHEY, SVGAGI. The CDR3 runs to 14 residues. V was shortened by 4 bases and J by 4 bases, with 13 bases between the two germline ends.

This chain links TRBV2 with TRBJ1-2; D unclear. CDR1 SNHLY and CDR2 FYNNEI come from the germline V gene. The V end was cut by 6 bases, the J end by 1 base, with 12 bases between. This CDR3 region has 14 residues. CDR3 sequence reads: CASSDAGFNYGYTF. The CDR3 coding sequence is TGTGCCAGCAGCGACGCGGGGTTTAACTATGGCTACACCTTC.

This clone is a singleton in its sample. This chain connects TRBV19 to TRBJ1-5; D is uncertain. Germline V gene lookup returns CDR1 LNHDA and CDR2 SQIVND (reference sequence). V was pared by 6 bases and J by 1 base, with 4 bases between. The CDR3 sequence is 12 residues long. This CDR3 reads CASRRSNQPQHF. CDR3 nucleotide sequence: TGTGCCAGTAGGCGGAGCAATCAGCCCCAGCATTTT.

The chain joins TRBV4-3 to TRBJ2-3; 7 bases line up with TRBD2. V dropped 0 bases and J dropped 6; count of bases not matched to a gene: 6. CDR1 and CDR2 from the germline V gene are LGHNA and YSLEER. The CDR3 has 15 residues. CDR3 residues: CASSQDPSGVDTQYF. The DNA of the CDR3 is TGCGCCAGCAGCCAAGACCCTAGCGGAGTCGATACGCAGTATTTT.

The chain couples TRBV9 to TRBJ2-6, with D possibly being TRBD2 (6 bases). Germline V gives CDR1 SGDLS, CDR2 YYNGEE. The CDR3 loop spans 17 amino acids. Trimming removed 0 bases at V and 0 bases at J, with 10 bases between. The CDR3 region is CASSVGRESSGANVLTF. As DNA, the CDR3 is TGTGCCAGCAGCGTAGGGAGGGAAAGCTCTGGGGCCAACGTCCTGACTTTC.

The gene calls are TRBV27 and TRBJ2-7; 10 bases fit TRBD2. The CDR3 consists of 19 residues. Germline loops: CDR1 MNHEY, CDR2 SMNVEV (reference sequence). Trimming at V came to 8 bases and at J to 0 bases, leaving 19 bases not matched to a gene. The CDR3 loop is CASRCPLAGGDKSSYEQYV. Here the CDR3 DNA reads TGTGCCAGCCGTTGCCCCTTAGCGGGAGGTGATAAAAGCTCCTACGAGCAGTACGTC.

CDR3: CASSFFWREEGDTQYF. The CDR3 DNA follows: TGTGCCAGCAGCTTTTTCTGGCGGGAGGAAGGAGATACGCAGTATTTT. The chain has TRBV7-2 and TRBJ2-3, with 8 bases identical to TRBD2. Germline values: CDR1 SGHTA, CDR2 FQGNSA. J lost 5 bases, V lost 3 bases, and 10 bases had no gene match. This CDR3 is 16 amino acids long.

This chain joins TRBV19 and TRBJ1-1, with 7 bases that match TRBD1. V lost 7 bases, J lost 1 base, and 9 bases stayed unmatched. Germline CDR1 is LNHDA and CDR2 is SQIVND (reference sequence). The CDR3 totals 15 residues. CDR3 nucleotide sequence: TGTGCCAGTACCATAGGAGGGGACAGGAACACTGAAGCTTTCTTT. This encodes CASTIGGDRNTEAFF.

This chain joins TRBV5-1 and TRBJ1-4, with D hard to call. This CDR3 comprises 14 residues. V lost 3 bases and J 13 bases, leaving 19 bases between the germline ends. Germline CDR1 and CDR2: SGHRS and YFSETQ. The CDR3 coding sequence is TGCGCCAGCAGCTCGTCGGAGGGAGGGTTTGGACTGTTTTTT. It specifies CASSSSEGGFGLFF.

The chain is built from TRBV7-2 and TRBJ1-6; 10 bases fit TRBD1. The V segment lost 5 bases and the J segment 12 bases; nucleotides outside the gene matches: 7. The CDR3 is 14 residues long. Germline CDR1 is SGHTA and CDR2 is FQGNSA. The CDR3 DNA reads TGTGCCAGCAGCCCGACAGGGGGCTTACGACCCCTCCACTTT. Translation: CASSPTGGLRPLHF. Combining the CDR3 with reference TRBV7-2 and TRBJ1-6 gives the whole variable domain GAGVSQSPSNKVTEKGKDVELRCDPISGHTALYWYRQSLGQGLEFLIYFQGNSAPDKSGLPSDRFSAERTGGSVSTLTIQRTQQEDSAVYLCASSPTGGLRPLHFGNGTRLTVT.

The chain uses TRBV18 and TRBJ2-2; D may be TRBD2 (5 bases). The CDR3 runs 15 residues. The V end was cut by 3 bases, the J end by 0 bases, with 8 bases between. Germline V CDR1 and CDR2: KGHSH, LQKENI. In DNA form, the CDR3 reads TGTGCCAGCTCACCTAACGGGGCGAACACCGGGGAGCTGTTTTTT. Its protein is CASSPNGANTGELFF.

This chain links TRBV10-3 with TRBJ1-1; 7 positions match TRBD1. J gave up 3 bases and V 3 bases, and 4 bases lay outside the gene matches. Germline CDR1 reads ENHRY; CDR2 reads SYGVKD. The CDR3 sequence is 14 residues long. The CDR3 DNA reads TGTGCCATCAGTGACCTCGGGACAGACACTGAAGCTTTCTTT. It codes for CAISDLGTDTEAFF.

The chain combines TRBV5-1 with TRBJ1-5, with 7 nucleotides matching TRBD1. Germline CDR1 SGHRS, CDR2 YFSETQ. The CDR3 loop spans 15 amino acids. The junction had 4 bases not matched to a gene; V was cut back by 0 bases and J by 4 bases. The CDR3, as DNA: TGCGCCAGCAGCTTGGATGGGACAGTGAATCAGCCCCAGCATTTT. It yields the protein CASSLDGTVNQPQHF.

The chain has TRBV6-6 and TRBJ2-2, with TRBD2 identical over 9 bases. CDR1 and CDR2 (germline): MNHNY, SVGAGI (reference sequence). The CDR3 is made up of 15 amino acids. V lost 6 bases to trimming and J lost 5 bases; unmatched junction nucleotides: 7. The CDR3 reads CASSLGLARTGELFF. CDR3 bases: TGTGCCAGCAGCTTGGGACTAGCTAGGACCGGGGAGCTGTTTTTT.

The genes are TRBV7-6 and TRBJ1-1; D may be TRBD1 (6 bases). Trimming stripped 5 bases from V and 1 base from J, with 14 bases between. The CDR3 is 15 amino acids. The germline V gene has CDR1 SGHVS and CDR2 FNYEAQ. CDR3 sequence: CASSPTGKQNTEAFF. CDR3 DNA sequence: TGTGCCAGCAGCCCGACAGGAAAACAGAACACTGAAGCTTTCTTT.

This chain connects TRBV19 to TRBJ1-1; D might be TRBD1 (5 bases). The CDR3 spans 12 residues. The ends were cut back, 3 bases at V and 10 bases at J, with 12 bases in the middle. Germline V gene lookup returns CDR1 LNHDA and CDR2 SQIVND (reference sequence). DNA of the CDR3: TGTGCCAGTAGTATCACGGGACTCCCAGCTTTCTTT. Its translation is CASSITGLPAFF.

The genes are TRBV28 and TRBJ2-7; 10 bases align to TRBD1. The CDR3 runs to 14 residues. Germline CDR1 MDHEN, CDR2 SYDVKM. J gave up 3 bases and V 6 bases, and 5 bases lay outside the gene matches. CDR3 sequence (DNA): TGTGCCAGCAGGATCGGACAGGGGGTCTACGAGCAGTACTTC. Translation: CASRIGQGVYEQYF. Variable domain in full (rest from reference TRBV28 and TRBJ2-7): DVKVTQSSRYLVKRTGEKVFLECVQDMDHENMFWYRQDPGLGLRLIYFSYDVKMKEKGDIPEGYSVSREKKERFSLILESASTNQTSMYLCASRIGQGVYEQYFGPGTRLTVT.

This chain connects TRBV9 to TRBJ1-2; the match to TRBD1 covers 7 bases. The CDR3 loop spans 13 amino acids. Germline lookup yields CDR1 SGDLS and CDR2 YYNGEE. Trimming removed 3 bases from V and 3 bases from J; junction bases left unmatched: 2. The CDR3 nucleotides are TGTGCCAGCAGCGAAGGGACAGACTATGGCTACACCTTC. Translated, it gives CASSEGTDYGYTF.

Only a few counts were recorded for this clone. The chain employs TRBV6-2 or TRBV6-3 and TRBJ1-2, with D uncertain. The CDR3 is made up of 13 amino acids. Between the trimmed V and J ends, which lost 2 bases and 2 bases, there was a span of 6 bases. CDR1 is MNHEY and CDR2 is SVGEGT in the germline V gene. CDR3 in DNA: TGTGCCAGCAGTTACGAGTCAAACTATGGCTACACCTTC. This sequence encodes CASSYESNYGYTF.

The rearrangement joins TRBV9 to TRBJ2-1; 9 bases match TRBD1. CDR1 is SGDLS, CDR2 YYNGEE, per germline. The CDR3 contains 15 residues. V shed 4 bases, J shed 7 bases, and the junction held 9 bases outside the gene matches. The CDR3 nucleotides read TGTGCCAGCAGCCTATCAACCGGGACAGGGAATGAGCAGTTCTTC. Translation: CASSLSTGTGNEQFF.

CDR3: CASSLATGTGAFF. The CDR3 region has the DNA TGTGCCAGCTCACTGGCGACAGGGACCGGAGCTTTCTTT. V and J are TRBV18 and TRBJ1-1, with 7 positions matching TRBD1. This CDR3 has 13 amino acids. V trimming: 4 bases; J trimming: 10 bases; junction bases outside the gene matches: 9. Germline V gene lookup returns CDR1 KGHSH and CDR2 LQKENI.

V and J are TRBV7-4 and TRBJ2-5; D is perhaps TRBD1 (6 bases). Germline CDR1 is SGHVT and CDR2 is SQSDAQ. With 5 bases removed from V and 5 bases from J, the gap between germline ends came to 18 bases. The CDR3 extends over 15 amino acids. In DNA, the CDR3 is TGTGCCAGCAGCCCTCAGGGGCACCCGTGGGAGACCCAGTACTTC. It yields the protein CASSPQGHPWETQYF.